This T cell receptor beta chain came from a study of cytotoxic CD8 clonotypes in ibrutinib-treated CLL (dated by TCRdb to the early 2020s). Context from the whole study: The cohort was composed of more than ten relapsed/refractory and about 16 treatment-naive patients; IGHV unmutated status was identified in 17 patients. Responses were partial in roughly 24 patients and complete in 2; after median around 68 months follow-up, around 15 stayed in remission and some twelve progressed. Response samples were obtained after a median of 12 months of treatment, with a range of roughly 6 to 40 months. Samples averaged approximately 240,000 productive templates and just under 95,000 productive rearrangements. Of the 90 or so participants in the trial, approximately 25 had longitudinal samples available. Cryopreserved peripheral blood mononuclear cells were collected at three points: before therapy, at response, and at either sustained remission or disease progression. Every sample from remission and from progressive disease was obtained while the patients were still on ibrutinib. Summary of the overall study and its limitations: At ibrutinib response clonality went up, during sustained remission it held steady, and at progression it dropped back toward baseline. Public clonotypes were rare and either shrank or stayed stable during treatment, and the rise in clonality at ibrutinib response reflected expansion of private clonotypes. Lymph node repertoires were not examined, and the timing of sampling was not matched between patients in sustained remission and those whose disease progressed. Baseline clonality was found to be higher than that of age-matched healthy donors and was strongly correlated with circulating CD8+ T-cell counts.

Read against the paper, the sample's time point label means: progressive disease on ibrutinib. Approximately 2 micrograms of genomic DNA were extracted from cryopreserved PBMCs for TCR beta library preparation. Longitudinal blood samples from CLL patients on ibrutinib monotherapy were analyzed using high-throughput TCR beta sequencing. The patients were enrolled in a single-center, open-label phase 2 trial of ibrutinib monotherapy. A MiSeq instrument was used for deep resolution sequencing, which targeted depths ranging from 1 in 1 million up to 1 in 200,000 T cells, with coverage averaging 10x for each clonotype. The immunoSEQ hsTCRB Kit was used to generate TCR beta libraries. Concerning the study's data processing: ImmunoSEQ Data Assistant and ImmunoSEQ Analyzer were used for data analysis, and V, D and J genes were assigned according to IMGT definitions. Clonality, which ranges from 0 to 1, was calculated by subtracting the normalized Shannon entropy of productive rearrangement frequencies from one. Public clonotype analysis was restricted to overrepresented clonotypes comprising at least 0.05% of each patient's repertoire. Some 13 repertoires from age-matched healthy donors, obtained from immuneACCESS, served as clonality controls. What TCRdb holds here is the immuneACCESS table cut down to in-frame rearrangements. Part of the clones is not present; checked against another copy, under half of the missing clones reflect an unresolved V gene, and the others are unexplained. V, J and clone size are those of that table, while D and trimming were read from the DNA. The sample includes tens of thousands of clones, with under 80% observed a single time. Of the sample, about 9.4% is held by the ten largest clones.

CDR3 length: 14 amino acids, cysteine to phenylalanine. The entry retains the CDR3 DNA only, 42 bases that are in frame from base 1. V is cut by 0 bases and J by 0 bases, and the space between the germline ends is 8 bases. The germline V gene (reference sequence) sets CDR1 to GTSNPN and CDR2 to SVGIG. Turning to this clone: Its antigen has not been determined. It has no much larger one-base neighbor in the sample; base qualities were not kept.

Recombination linked TRBV30 to TRBJ1-1; no D gene call is confident. Sequencing used PBMCs, obtained at disease progression, from a patient treated with ibrutinib. The receptor was derived from a human donor with chronic lymphocytic leukemia. Here the CDR3 is given as CAWSVRQLNTEAFF. The nucleotides are TGTGCCTGGAGTGTACGGCAGCTGAACACTGAAGCTTTCTTT.